Listed here are 19 T cell receptor beta chains from one sample, sequenced in a study of blood T cell repertoires in COVID-19. The assay was immunoSEQ multiplex PCR, and TCRdb's table has in-frame clones only and misses some. The data contain about 200,000 clones, around 82% of them seen just once; the ten biggest clones take up under 6.5%. Sequencing was carried out using PBMCs or T cells enriched from blood (not recorded which). These receptors were taken from a woman aged 55-75 years with acute COVID-19.

This chain uses TRBV5-1 with TRBJ1-1; D not certain. Germline V gene lookup returns CDR1 SGHRS and CDR2 YFSETQ. CDR3 size: 13 residues. Trimming removed 5 bases from V and 1 base from J, with 9 bases in between. The CDR3 loop is CASRGPANTEAFF. CDR3 nucleotides: TGCGCCAGCAGGGGCCCGGCGAACACTGAAGCTTTCTTT.

The chain is built from TRBV28 and TRBJ1-4; 9 nucleotides line up with TRBD1. The germline CDR1 and CDR2 sequences are MDHEN and SYDVKM. CDR3 length equals 16 residues. The trim removed 1 base at V and 5 bases at J, leaving 5 bases unmatched. CDR3 coding DNA: TGTGCCAGCAGTTTATACAGGGGGCGAGGCAATGAAAAACTGTTTTTT. As protein: CASSLYRGRGNEKLFF.

This clone was detected once. CDR3 amino acids: CAVHRSTEAFF. The DNA for the CDR3 is TGTGCCGTGCACAGATCGACTGAAGCTTTCTTT. The chain has TRBV28 and TRBJ1-1; D is undetermined. V lost 11 bases and J 5 bases, leaving 12 bases between the germline ends. The germline CDR1 and CDR2 sequences are MDHEN and SYDVKM. The CDR3 extends over 11 amino acids.

The CDR3 sequence: CSVEQGRSGTEAFF. As DNA, the CDR3 is TGCAGCGTTGAACAGGGCAGGTCGGGCACTGAAGCTTTCTTT. This chain uses TRBV29-1 with TRBJ1-1; the D gene is possibly TRBD1 (5 bases). The germline gives CDR1 SQVTM, CDR2 ANQGSEA. V lost 2 bases and J 4 bases, leaving 14 bases between the germline ends. CDR3 size: 14 residues.

This chain uses TRBV19 with TRBJ1-2; TRBD1 matches at 7 bases. Germline CDR1 reads LNHDA; CDR2 reads SQIVND (reference sequence). Trimming at V came to 5 bases and at J to 3 bases, leaving 3 bases not matched to a gene. CDR3 size: 13 residues. CDR3 sequence reads: CASSSTGDYGYTF. The DNA for the CDR3 is TGTGCCAGTAGTTCAACAGGGGACTATGGCTACACCTTC.

The V call is TRBV28, the J call TRBJ2-3, with TRBD2 as a possible D gene (6 bases). Trimming took off 5 bases at V and 7 bases at J, with 16 bases between the two ends. CDR3 length: 14 residues. Germline assignment: CDR1 MDHEN and CDR2 SYDVKM. The CDR3 region has the DNA TGTGCCAGCAGTAACCGGGACTCCCGAAATACGCAGTATTTT. Protein: CASSNRDSRNTQYF.

The V and J genes are TRBV30 and TRBJ1-1; TRBD1 is a possible D gene (6 bases). Germline assignment: CDR1 GTSNPN and CDR2 SVGIG (reference sequence). The CDR3 is 14 residues long. V lost 3 bases and J 5 bases, leaving 16 bases between the germline ends. CDR3 residues: CAWRIQGLWTEAFF. In DNA form, the CDR3 reads TGTGCCTGGAGAATCCAGGGGCTATGGACTGAAGCTTTCTTT.

This clone was detected a few times. Other DNA sequences in this specimen translate into the identical CDR3. The rearrangement joins TRBV11-2 to TRBJ2-5, with D unclear. V was cut by 3 bases and J by 3 bases, with 8 bases left in between. The CDR3 is made up of 13 amino acids. In germline, CDR1 is SGHAT, CDR2 FQNNGV. CDR3 protein: CASSFGGEETQYF. The CDR3 nucleotides are TGTGCCAGCAGCTTCGGCGGAGAAGAGACCCAGTACTTC.

This clone was detected only once. V usage is TRBV5-6 and J usage is TRBJ2-7; D unclear. Trimming shortened V by 0 bases and J by 3 bases, and 7 bases separated the two germline ends. This CDR3 spans 13 amino acids. The germline gives CDR1 SGHDT, CDR2 YYEEEE. CDR3 protein: CASSLVRSYEQYV. The CDR3 DNA sequence: TGTGCCAGCAGCTTGGTACGCAGCTACGAGCAGTACGTC.

This sequence joins TRBV19 and TRBJ1-1; 9 bases agree with TRBD1. The trim removed 6 bases at V and 5 bases at J, leaving 7 bases unmatched. Looked up from germline, CDR1 is LNHDA and CDR2 is SQIVND (reference sequence). CDR3 size: 14 residues. The CDR3 is CASSLGQGYTEAFF. The CDR3 DNA follows: TGTGCCAGTAGCTTGGGACAGGGATATACTGAAGCTTTCTTT. The full variable domain, rest sourced from reference TRBV19 and TRBJ1-1, is DGGITQSPKYLFRKEGQNVTLSCEQNLNHDAMYWYRQDPGQGLRLIYYSQIVNDFQKGDIAEGYSVSREKKESFPLTVTSAQKNPTAFYLCASSLGQGYTEAFFGQGTRLTVV.

The chain links TRBV23-1 to TRBJ2-5; 11 bases align to TRBD1. TRBV23-1 is assigned to the ORF class and has an uncertain function. CDR3 length: 16 residues. The ends lost 0 bases at V and 3 bases at J; junction bases unmatched: 3. For the CDR3, the DNA is TGCGCCAGCAGTCAATCGGGACAGGGGGTTGAAGAGACCCAGTACTTC. Its protein is CASSQSGQGVEETQYF.

The DNA of the CDR3 is TGTGCCAGCAGCCAAGGGCGGGGGACTGGAAACACCATATATTTT. It yields the protein CASSQGRGTGNTIYF. V and J are TRBV3-1 (or the pseudogene TRBV3-2) and TRBJ1-3, with D possibly TRBD1 on 5 matching bases. Germline V gene lookup returns CDR1 LGHDT and CDR2 YNNKEL (reference sequence). The CDR3 has 15 amino acids. V lost 1 base and J lost 2, with 9 bases in between.

The V gene is TRBV5-8, the J gene TRBJ1-2, with 7 bases aligning to TRBD1. This CDR3 has 16 residues. J was trimmed by 0 bases and V by 5 bases; bases with no gene match: 10. The germline gives CDR1 SGHTS, CDR2 YDEGEE. The CDR3 region has the DNA TGTGCCAGCAGACCCGCCAGGGGACAGCCTAACTATGGCTACACCTTC. Translating it yields CASRPARGQPNYGYTF.

V gene TRBV6-5 combines with J gene TRBJ2-2; 9 bases match TRBD2. Trimming at V came to 0 bases and at J to 5 bases, leaving 4 bases not matched to a gene. Germline CDR1 and CDR2: MNHEY and SVGAGI. The length of the CDR3 is 16 residues. Here the CDR3 reads CASSYSGTSITGELFF. The CDR3, as DNA: TGTGCCAGCAGTTACTCGGGGACTAGCATAACCGGGGAGCTGTTTTTT.

The genes are TRBV7-8 and TRBJ2-7, with D possibly being TRBD2 (5 bases). Germline assignment: CDR1 SGHVS and CDR2 FQNEAQ. The CDR3 runs 16 residues. Trimming shortened V by 0 bases and J by 0 bases, and 12 bases separated the two germline ends. The CDR3 here is CASSLAISESSYEQYF. For the CDR3, the DNA is TGTGCCAGCAGCTTAGCGATTAGCGAGAGCTCCTACGAGCAGTACTTC.

The V and J genes are TRBV15 and TRBJ1-4; a weak D match, TRBD1 (5 bases). Trimming took off 3 bases at V and 7 bases at J, with 15 bases between the two ends. Germline CDR1 LNHNV, CDR2 YYDKDF (reference sequence). CDR3 length: 15 amino acids. The CDR3 is CATSREAGTVEKLFF. CDR3 in DNA: TGTGCCACCAGCAGGGAAGCGGGGACTGTTGAAAAACTGTTTTTT.

The chain carries TRBV28 and TRBJ2-1; the match to TRBD2 covers 11 bases. V gave up 5 bases and J gave up 8 bases; unmatched junction bases: 2. The CDR3 loop spans 13 amino acids. CDR1 MDHEN and CDR2 SYDVKM come from the germline V gene. The CDR3 is CASSLAGGDEQFF. The CDR3 DNA reads TGTGCCAGCAGTCTAGCGGGGGGCGATGAGCAGTTCTTC.

This chain links TRBV12-3 or TRBV12-4 with TRBJ1-1; D remains ambiguous. The CDR3 covers 11 residues. Trimming shortened V by 2 bases and J by 7 bases, and 5 bases separated the two germline ends. The CDR3 spells CASSLMSEAFF. CDR3 nucleotides: TGTGCCAGCAGTTTAATGAGTGAAGCTTTCTTT.

This chain uses TRBV19 with TRBJ1-1; TRBD1 matches at 7 bases. Trimming removed 3 bases from V and 7 bases from J; junction bases left unmatched: 8. This CDR3 region has 14 residues. Germline values: CDR1 LNHDA, CDR2 SQIVND (reference sequence). The CDR3 loop is CASSIYLQGGEAFF. DNA of the CDR3: TGTGCCAGTAGTATCTATCTGCAGGGGGGTGAAGCTTTCTTT.